This T cell receptor beta chain was observed in a study of molecular identifiers for immune sequencing clone quantification. Study as a whole: RNA from approximately 20,000 or 100,000 naive CD8 cells was split five ways in replicates, with four sequenced.

Regarding this clonotype: Its antigen is unidentified.

Sorting captured naive CD8 T cells as CD8+CD4-CCR7+CD45RA+. Findings of the study overall: Clones above 20 RNA copies contained over 97% of effector molecules but under 1% of naive ones.

V gave up 6 bases and J gave up 5 bases; unmatched junction bases: 14. The CDR3 contains 15 residues. Germline V gene sequence: CDR1 DFQATT, CDR2 SNEGSKA (reference sequence). Each CDR3 protein gets one entry after TCRdb re-called the PCR reads with MiXCR. The data show some 320,000 distinct CDR3 sequences, with 24% seen just once and 0.65% to 0.75% held by the top ten. The receptor's source is a human donor in good health. Some libraries in this study had Jurkat cell RNA spiked in. Sample: naive CD8+ T cells from blood, with Jurkat cell RNA spiked in. Subset meaning: FACS-sorted CD8+CD4-CCR7+CD45RA+ naive T cells. The chain links TRBV20-1 to TRBJ2-7; 9 bases are shared with TRBD1. DNA for the CDR3: TGCAGTGCGCCACTCCGGGACAGGGTCACAGACGAGCAGTACTTC. Protein product: CSAPLRDRVTDEQYF.